This paragraph covers one T cell receptor (beta chain) sequence. Its antigen is as yet unknown. These data are taken from a study of OX40 agonist ivuxolimab in advanced cancers. Study-wide context: Patients were treated with ivuxolimab, an agonistic anti-OX40 (CD134) antibody. Overall study results and limits: At 0.1 to 3.0 mg/kg, CD4+ and CD8+ blood T cells expanded clonally by week 6.

The sampling schedule covered blood at baseline, cycle 4 day 1, and cycle 7 day 1. Germline V CDR1 and CDR2: LGHNA, YSLEER. The CDR3 loop spans 13 amino acids. Trimming shortened V by 4 bases and J by 6 bases, and 13 bases separated the two germline ends. Profiled with immunoSEQ multiplex PCR; TCRdb holds only in-frame clones, not every one. The sample has roughly 99,000 clones; 91% are singletons. The receptor comes from an adult with an advanced solid tumor such as melanoma, head and neck, liver or kidney cancer. The chain recombines TRBV4-3 with TRBJ2-7; D is ambiguous. The input for sequencing was CD4+ or CD8+ T cells sorted from blood, taken in a trial of the OX40 agonist ivuxolimab. In DNA, the CDR3 is TGCGCCAGCAGCCTCCGTCGAATAAGCGAGCAGTACTTC. This codes for CASSLRRISEQYF.